This T cell receptor (beta chain) is from a study of CD8 T cells in ankylosing spondylitis. Overall study findings and caveats: Ankylosing spondylitis blood appeared to be characterized by a TCR beta motif of 8 or 9 highly homologous variants. There was reportedly significant enrichment of clones that were disease-linked in matched ankylosing spondylitis synovial fluid.

Only a few counts were recorded for this clonotype. Its antigen is still unknown. TCRdb processed the 5' RACE reads anew with MiXCR; each CDR3 protein has one entry. The table lists 35,000 or so distinct CDR3 sequences, approximately 16% of them singletons. V lost 3 bases, J lost 7 bases, and 5 bases stayed unmatched. The CDR3 length is 14 residues. CDR1 SGHRS and CDR2 YFSETQ come from the germline V gene. This rearrangement joins TRBV5-1 to TRBJ2-1, with 9 positions matching TRBD1. The sequence derives from a male donor with ankylosing spondylitis or in good health (not recorded which). Sequenced: blood. The CDR3 loop reads CASSSGTGRNEQFF. DNA of the CDR3: TGCGCCAGCAGCTCTGGGACAGGGAGGAATGAGCAGTTCTTC.